The sequence of this TCR beta chain was determined in a study of radiotherapy plus CTLA-4 blockade in lung cancer. For the study at large: Among enrolled patients, less than 20% responded and 31% achieved disease control. Study results and caveats: After treatment with radiotherapy plus ipilimumab, TCR clones that came from the tumor expanded in blood.

Those with chemo-refractory metastatic non-small-cell lung cancer were treated with focal radiation combined with CTLA-4 blockade using ipilimumab. Remarks on this clone: Antigen: not known.

Trimming cost V 9 bases and J 5 bases, with 19 bases left between them. The CDR3 covers 15 residues. Germline loops: CDR1 LGHNT, CDR2 FRNRAP. Clones were sequenced by immunoSEQ multiplex PCR, and TCRdb holds only the in-frame ones, with some missing. This table has 75,000 or so clones, around 73% appearing once. This clonotype originated in a human donor with non-small cell lung cancer who had a complete response to radiotherapy plus ipilimumab. This chain joins TRBV12-5 and TRBJ2-2; either TRBD1 or TRBD2 may fit D (6 bases each). The sequencing here drew on peripheral blood, taken from a patient treated with radiotherapy plus ipilimumab. The CDR3 loop reads CASRGGTAGTGELFF. The CDR3 nucleotides are TGTGCTAGCCGAGGGGGGACGGCGGGGACCGGGGAGCTGTTTTTT.